Below, 28 T cell receptor beta chains from the same sample are listed, as sequenced in a study of beta chain features in type 1 diabetes. Sequencing targeted expressed TCRB transcripts, as all isolated RNA had been reverse transcribed. Data came from immunoSEQ multiplex PCR; TCRdb stores just in-frame clones and leaves some out. The data hold roughly 240,000 clones, with roughly 15% observed a single time. The material sequenced was naive CD4+ T cells from blood. These receptors all stem from a woman aged 35 to 49 in good health.

This clone has only one observation. The chain has TRBV18 and TRBJ2-3; 7 positions match TRBD1. The CDR3 contains 14 residues. CDR1 is KGHSH, CDR2 LQKENI, per germline. J lost 10 bases, V lost 8 bases, and 15 bases had no gene match. CDR3 amino acids: CASEDRTGKGPQYF. Here the CDR3 DNA reads TGTGCCAGCGAGGACAGGACGGGTAAAGGTCCGCAGTATTTT. The full variable domain, rest sourced from reference TRBV18 and TRBJ2-3, is NAGVMQNPRHLVRRRGQEARLRCSPMKGHSHVYWYRQLPEEGLKFMVYLQKENIIDESGMPKERFSAEFPKEGPSILRIQQVVRGDSAAYFCASEDRTGKGPQYFGPGTRLTVL.

This clone appeared many times. The chain uses TRBV7-2 and TRBJ2-4, with 8 bases identical to TRBD1. CDR3 length equals 15 residues. Germline lookup yields CDR1 SGHTA and CDR2 FQGNSA. V gave up 4 bases and J gave up 7 bases; unmatched junction bases: 9. CDR3 bases: TGTGCCAGCAGCTCAGAAAGGACAGGGTACAACATTCAGTACTTC. It translates to CASSSERTGYNIQYF. The whole variable domain, filled in from reference TRBV7-2 and TRBJ2-4, reads GAGVSQSPSNKVTEKGKDVELRCDPISGHTALYWYRQSLGQGLEFLIYFQGNSAPDKSGLPSDRFSAERTGGSVSTLTIQRTQQEDSAVYLCASSSERTGYNIQYFGAGTRLSVL.

The chain carries TRBV5-1 and TRBJ1-1; no reliable D call. Germline V lookup: CDR1 SGHRS, CDR2 YFSETQ. Trimming shortened V by 3 bases and J by 4 bases, and 19 bases separated the two germline ends. The CDR3 length is 16 residues. The CDR3 loop is CASSSPSRLVGTEAFF. The CDR3 coding sequence is TGCGCCAGCAGCTCCCCTTCAAGACTGGTTGGCACTGAAGCTTTCTTT.

This chain joins TRBV4-1 and TRBJ2-3, with D possibly matching TRBD2 (5 bases). Germline V CDR1 and CDR2: MGHRA, YSYEKL. V lost 4 bases and J lost 7, with 21 bases in between. The CDR3 loop spans 16 amino acids. The CDR3 protein is CASSPERTPDRNTQYF. As DNA, the CDR3 is TGCGCCAGCAGCCCCGAGCGGACCCCTGACCGAAATACGCAGTATTTT.

The chain employs TRBV7-8 and TRBJ1-6; tentatively, D is TRBD1 (6 bases). V was shortened by 1 base and J by 9 bases, with 13 bases between the two germline ends. Germline V gene data show CDR1 as SGHVS and CDR2 as FQNEAQ. There are 15 residues in the CDR3. This CDR3 reads CASSLGDIFGSPLHF. Written as DNA, the CDR3 is TGTGCCAGCAGCTTAGGGGACATCTTTGGTTCACCCCTCCACTTT.

Remarks on this clone: One end of the junction does not line up with germline, which may come from a read error. The J gene is TRBJ2-2, the V gene TRBV9; TRBD1 aligns across 9 bases. CDR3 length equals 16 residues. CDR1 and CDR2 from the germline V gene are SGDLS and YYNGEE. This CDR3 reads CASSVRKDRGTGELFF. The CDR3 bases are TGTGCCAGCAGCGTCCGAAAGGACAGGGGCACCGGGGAACTGTTTTTT.

This clone has only a few counts. The rearrangement links TRBV7-9 to TRBJ2-3; 13 bases line up with TRBD2. Trimming removed 8 bases from V and 6 bases from J; junction bases left unmatched: 8. The CDR3 has 15 residues. Per the germline V gene, CDR1 is SEHNR and CDR2 is FQNEAQ (reference sequence). The CDR3 DNA reads TGTGCCAGCTCAGGACTAGCGGGGGTAGCGGATACGCAGTATTTT. This sequence encodes CASSGLAGVADTQYF.

The V gene is TRBV6-5, the J gene TRBJ2-3; 10 bases fit TRBD2. The CDR3 runs 15 residues. Germline lookup yields CDR1 MNHEY and CDR2 SVGAGI. V shed 6 bases, J shed 1 base, and the junction held 4 bases outside the gene matches. The DNA of the CDR3 is TGTGCCAGCAGGCCGGGGACTAGCGGCACAGATACGCAGTATTTT. This encodes CASRPGTSGTDTQYF.

This clone has more than one count but fewer than ten. The chain uses TRBV19 and TRBJ2-7; 7 bases agree with TRBD1. CDR1 LNHDA and CDR2 SQIVND come from the germline V gene (reference sequence). V trimming: 9 bases; J trimming: 3 bases; junction bases outside the gene matches: 11. The CDR3 runs 14 residues. The CDR3 coding sequence is TGTGCCAGCTTTCACGGACAGGAACTCTACGAGCAGTACTTC. It codes for CASFHGQELYEQYF.

The table lists this clone with a few counts. The chain links TRBV19 to TRBJ2-5, with TRBD2 matching 11 bases. The CDR3 totals 19 residues. CDR1 LNHDA and CDR2 SQIVND come from the germline V gene (reference sequence). V gave up 3 bases and J gave up 4 bases; unmatched junction bases: 16. The CDR3 DNA reads as TGTGCCAGTAGTATCGATGCCGGGACTAGCGGAATGTGGTCAGAGACCCAGTACTTC. Residues: CASSIDAGTSGMWSETQYF.

The genes are TRBV19 and TRBJ2-3; D is unresolved. Trimming took 3 bases from V and 4 from J, leaving 5 bases between them. The CDR3 loop spans 12 amino acids. CDR1 is LNHDA, CDR2 SQIVND, per germline (reference sequence). Here the CDR3 reads CASSIFADTQYF. The CDR3 DNA follows: TGTGCCAGTAGTATTTTCGCAGATACGCAGTATTTT.

This clone has a handful of counts. The V and J genes are TRBV27 and TRBJ1-5; D might be TRBD1 (5 bases). The germline V and J ends were trimmed by 6 bases and 3 bases, with 12 bases remaining between them. The CDR3 extends over 14 amino acids. CDR1 and CDR2 (germline): MNHEY, SMNVEV (reference sequence). As DNA, the CDR3 is TGTGCCAGCAGAATCGACAGTATCAATCAGCCCCAGCATTTT. Amino acid sequence: CASRIDSINQPQHF.

The V and J genes are TRBV29-1 and TRBJ2-5, with TRBD1 identical over 7 bases. J was trimmed by 4 bases and V by 6 bases; bases with no gene match: 8. There are 13 residues in the CDR3. Germline V gene data show CDR1 as SQVTM and CDR2 as ANQGSEA. This CDR3 is CSVRRGQGETQYF. CDR3 coding DNA: TGCAGCGTGAGAAGGGGGCAAGGAGAGACCCAGTACTTC.

This chain uses TRBV27 with TRBJ1-2; D is unresolved. The CDR3 is made up of 11 amino acids. V lost 8 bases to trimming and J lost 3 bases, with 7 bases between them. CDR1 MNHEY and CDR2 SMNVEV come from the germline V gene (reference sequence). The CDR3 sequence: CASGDYYGYTF. The CDR3 nucleotides read TGTGCCAGCGGAGATTACTATGGCTACACCTTC.

The chain couples TRBV19 to TRBJ1-2, with D hard to call. Trimming cost V 4 bases and J 3 bases, with 15 bases left between them. The CDR3 is 15 amino acids. From germline, CDR1 is LNHDA and CDR2 SQIVND (reference sequence). The CDR3 sequence is CASSTPDRGYYGYTF. The CDR3 DNA is TGTGCCAGTAGTACCCCCGACCGAGGGTACTATGGCTACACCTTC.

This clone was picked up a small number of times. The gene calls are TRBV6-5 and TRBJ2-3; 10 bases fit TRBD2. Trimming at V came to 8 bases and at J to 4 bases, leaving 9 bases not matched to a gene. The germline V gene has CDR1 MNHEY and CDR2 SVGAGI. The CDR3 length is 15 residues. The CDR3 region has the DNA TGTGCCAGCCGGCGTATAGCGGGGGGCCCAGATACGCAGTATTTT. Translation gives CASRRIAGGPDTQYF.

This sequence joins TRBV11-2 and TRBJ2-1; 7 nucleotides match TRBD2. V dropped 4 bases and J dropped 4; count of bases not matched to a gene: 13. The CDR3 spans 17 residues. The germline V gene has CDR1 SGHAT and CDR2 FQNNGV. CDR3 in DNA: TGTGCCAGCAGCTCAGGGTCTGCCGGGGGGATTTACAATGAGCAGTTCTTC. This sequence encodes CASSSGSAGGIYNEQFF. The full variable domain, with the rest looked up from reference TRBV11-2 and TRBJ2-1, is EAGVAQSPRYKIIEKRQSVAFWCNPISGHATLYWYQQILGQGPKLLIQFQNNGVVDDSQLPKDRFSAERLKGVDSTLKIQPAKLEDSAVYLCASSSGSAGGIYNEQFFGPGTRLTVL.

CDR3 protein: CASSPQQGAYNEQFF. The CDR3 DNA reads TGTGCCAGCAGTCCGCAACAGGGGGCCTACAATGAGCAGTTCTTC. The V call is TRBV6-5, the J call TRBJ2-1; TRBD1 matches 8 bases. This CDR3 comprises 15 residues. The germline CDR1 and CDR2 sequences are MNHEY and SVGAGI. Trimming cost V 5 bases and J 2 bases; bases outside gene matches: 5.

This clone has more than one count but fewer than ten. The CDR3 loop is CASSLEEATEAFF. In nucleotides, the CDR3 is TGTGCCAGCAGCCTAGAGGAGGCAACTGAAGCTTTCTTT. V gene TRBV7-9 combines with J gene TRBJ1-1; D is uncertain. V lost 5 bases and J 5 bases, leaving 12 bases between the germline ends. Germline-derived CDR1 and CDR2 are SEHNR and FQNEAQ (reference sequence). The CDR3 is made up of 13 amino acids. Variable domain in full (rest from reference TRBV7-9 and TRBJ1-1): DTGVSQNPRHKITKRGQNVTFRCDPISEHNRLYWYRQTLGQGPEFLTYFQNEAQLEKSRLLSDRFSAERPKGSFSTLEIQRTEQGDSAMYLCASSLEEATEAFFGQGTRLTVV.

This clone was seen only a few times. The chain links TRBV6-5 to TRBJ2-7; D may be TRBD1 (5 bases). This CDR3 has 12 amino acids. V shed 4 bases and J shed 6 bases, with 10 bases lying between them. Germline V CDR1 and CDR2: MNHEY, SVGAGI. CDR3 sequence (DNA): TGTGCCAGCAGTTTCCGAAGGGGCGAGCAGTACTTC. Translating it yields CASSFRRGEQYF.

V usage is TRBV6-5 and J usage is TRBJ1-1; D is unresolved. CDR3 length: 14 residues. Germline lookup yields CDR1 MNHEY and CDR2 SVGAGI. V was pared by 7 bases and J by 1 base, with 13 bases between. This CDR3 is CASTTEGKNTEAFF. The CDR3 nucleotides read TGTGCCAGCACCACAGAGGGAAAGAACACTGAAGCTTTCTTT.

This clone was seen a few times. The chain employs TRBV5-4 and TRBJ2-3; D is undetermined. The CDR3 is 14 amino acids. V was cut by 4 bases and J by 4 bases, with 13 bases left in between. CDR1 and CDR2 from the germline V gene are SGHNT and YYREEE (reference sequence). CDR3 DNA sequence: TGTGCCAGCAGCCTAGATAGTGGGTCAGATACGCAGTATTTT. This translates into CASSLDSGSDTQYF.

Here the CDR3 reads CASSLFIRRGSLYNEQFF. The CDR3 DNA is TGTGCCAGCAGTTTATTTATTAGGCGGGGGTCATTATACAATGAGCAGTTCTTC. The gene calls are TRBV27 and TRBJ2-1; 7 nucleotides match TRBD2. The V gene's germline CDR1 is MNHEY and CDR2 SMNVEV (reference sequence). There are 18 residues in the CDR3. Unmatched junction bases numbered 13, after V lost 1 base and J lost 4 bases.

This clone has a handful of counts. The chain links TRBV7-2 to TRBJ1-6, with 7 bases matching TRBD1. The V and J ends lost 7 bases and 9 bases, in that order; junction bases with no gene match: 6. CDR3 size: 13 residues. Germline V CDR1 and CDR2: SGHTA, FQGNSA. The CDR3 loop reads CASTRQGGSPLHF. The CDR3 DNA follows: TGTGCCAGCACCAGACAGGGCGGTTCACCCCTCCACTTT. Supplemented by reference TRBV7-2 and TRBJ1-6, the full variable domain reads GAGVSQSPSNKVTEKGKDVELRCDPISGHTALYWYRQSLGQGLEFLIYFQGNSAPDKSGLPSDRFSAERTGGSVSTLTIQRTQQEDSAVYLCASTRQGGSPLHFGNGTRLTVT.

This clone showed up just a few times. The gene calls are TRBV6-1 and TRBJ1-2; the match to TRBD1 covers 11 bases. This CDR3 comprises 15 residues. V shed 2 bases, J shed 5 bases, and the junction held 4 bases outside the gene matches. Germline loops: CDR1 MNHNS, CDR2 SASEGT. The CDR3 protein is CASSEPGQGVYGYTF. The CDR3 DNA is TGTGCCAGCAGTGAACCGGGACAGGGGGTGTATGGCTACACCTTC.

This clone was detected only a few times. The chain carries TRBV6-6 and TRBJ2-7, with TRBD1 matching 10 bases. The CDR3 runs 14 residues. Germline values: CDR1 MNHNY, CDR2 SVGAGI (reference sequence). The V segment lost 6 bases and the J segment 6 bases; nucleotides outside the gene matches: 8. DNA of the CDR3: TGTGCCAGCAGAACCGGGACAGGGGCTCGCGAGCAGTACTTC. Translated: CASRTGTGAREQYF.

The V call is TRBV28, the J call TRBJ1-2; D remains unclear. Trimming stripped 4 bases from V and 8 bases from J, with 5 bases between. CDR1 MDHEN and CDR2 SYDVKM come from the germline V gene. The CDR3 spans 10 residues. The DNA of the CDR3 is TGTGCCAGCAGTTCGAGGGGCTACACCTTC. As protein: CASSSRGYTF.

V usage is TRBV6-5 and J usage is TRBJ1-5; no clear D gene. The CDR3 runs 14 residues. Germline V gene sequence: CDR1 MNHEY, CDR2 SVGAGI. Trimming shortened V by 4 bases and J by 9 bases, and 16 bases separated the two germline ends. In DNA form, the CDR3 reads TGTGCCAGCAGTTCCGATTCAGGCGGAGGGCCCCAGCATTTT. Amino acid sequence: CASSSDSGGGPQHF.